The 20 T cell receptor beta chains below come from one sample, sequenced in a study of Graves' ophthalmopathy and Graves' hyperthyroidism. The authors amplified TCR beta CDR3 regions, and they did so from RNA transcripts for repertoire sequencing. Second-round multiplex PCR came after a first-round RT-PCR that employed HTBI primers. TCRdb analysed the multiplex PCR reads with MiXCR anew, one entry per CDR3 protein. Found here are some 520,000 distinct CDR3 sequences, 13% to 15% of them singletons; the top ten hold roughly 10%. The source material was blood. The receptors come from a woman in her 30s with Graves' ophthalmopathy.

The chain is built from TRBV6-2 or TRBV6-3 and TRBJ2-6; D ambiguous. The CDR3 loop spans 13 amino acids. The V and J ends lost 5 bases and 6 bases respectively, with 8 bases between them. The germline gives CDR1 MNHEY, CDR2 SVGEGT. The DNA for the CDR3 is TGTGCCAGCAGTATGGGTGCGGCCAACGTCCTGACTTTC. As protein: CASSMGAANVLTF.

In its sample, this clonotype was seen many times. This chain links TRBV7-9 with TRBJ2-5, with no clear D. This CDR3 is built from 14 residues. V lost 2 bases and J 5 bases, leaving 12 bases between the germline ends. The germline V gene has CDR1 SEHNR and CDR2 FQNEAQ (reference sequence). The CDR3 region has the DNA TGTGCCAGCAGCTTAATTGGCCTCTTCGAGACCCAGTACTTC. Amino acid sequence: CASSLIGLFETQYF.

This chain connects TRBV4-1 to TRBJ1-6; D perhaps matches TRBD1 (5 bases). Trimming pared 8 bases from V and 8 bases from J, leaving 19 bases between. This CDR3 spans 15 amino acids. Germline V gene data show CDR1 as MGHRA and CDR2 as YSYEKL. The CDR3 DNA is TGCGCCAGCGGTACTGGGGGGGGACGGGATTCACCCCTCCACTTT. Encoded protein: CASGTGGGRDSPLHF.

This clonotype was counted only a few times. This sequence may be a read error, since a much larger clone differs from it by one base. The V and J genes are TRBV5-1 and TRBJ1-1, with 9 bases lining up with TRBD1. CDR3 length equals 14 residues. Germline V gives CDR1 SGHRS, CDR2 YFSETQ. CDR3 protein: CASSEQGARTEACF. CDR3 DNA sequence: TGCGCCAGCAGCGAACAGGGGGCGCGGACTGAAGCTTGCTTT.

The chain combines TRBV19 with TRBJ1-5; the D is unclear. The CDR3 runs to 15 residues. V was shortened by 2 bases and J by 2 bases, with 10 bases between the two germline ends. The germline V gene has CDR1 LNHDA and CDR2 SQIVND (reference sequence). As DNA, the CDR3 is TGTGCCAGTAGTATACGCGGATTGGGCAATCAGCCCCAGCATTTT. Translating gives CASSIRGLGNQPQHF.

This clonotype was observed many times. The chain combines TRBV15 with TRBJ1-2, with D possibly being TRBD1 (6 bases). The CDR3 consists of 17 residues. Germline V CDR1 and CDR2: LNHNV, YYDKDF (reference sequence). V lost 5 bases and J lost 4, with 23 bases in between. The CDR3 nucleotides are TGTGCCACCAGCCAGAGCCAGGGGATCGGTTTTTTCTATGGCTACACCTTC. Protein: CATSQSQGIGFFYGYTF.

This clonotype occurred many times. The CDR3 nucleotides are TGTGCCAGCACCCCAGTGGGGTTACCCTACGAGCAGTACTTC. This encodes CASTPVGLPYEQYF. The chain links TRBV6-1 to TRBJ2-7; D not certain. The germline CDR1 and CDR2 sequences are MNHNS and SASEGT. This CDR3 is built from 14 residues. V gave up 7 bases and J gave up 2 bases, with 15 bases separating them.

In the case of this clonotype: A read error is possible here, since a much larger clone lies one base away. The chain employs TRBV6-4 and TRBJ1-2; 7 bases map to TRBD1. Germline CDR1 and CDR2: MRHNA and SNTAGT. The CDR3 runs to 14 residues. This CDR3 reads CARSTQGGGYGYTF. CDR3 bases: TGTGCCCGCAGTACGCAGGGGGGCGGCTATGGCTACACCTTC.

This clonotype has at least ten counts. The chain carries TRBV12-3 or TRBV12-4 and TRBJ2-4, with 7 bases identical to TRBD2. CDR3 length: 13 residues. V shed 4 bases and J 6 bases; nucleotides not matched to a gene: 3. CDR3 nucleotide sequence: TGTGCCAGCAGTTGGCCGGGAGGAAACATTCAGTACTTC. Translating gives CASSWPGGNIQYF.

This clonotype was seen repeatedly, ten times or more. The chain has TRBV30 and TRBJ2-7; a weak D match, TRBD1 (7 bases). Germline V gene sequence: CDR1 GTSNPN, CDR2 SVGIG (reference sequence). V was shortened by 0 bases and J by 4 bases, with 10 bases between the two germline ends. The length of the CDR3 is 13 residues. CDR3 nucleotides: TGTGCCTGGAGTGTGACAGGGAGGTACGAGCAGTACTTC. This encodes CAWSVTGRYEQYF.

This clonotype has at least ten counts. The chain has TRBV10-1 and TRBJ1-1; the D is unclear. Germline V CDR1 and CDR2: WNHNN, SYGVQD (reference sequence). Trimming left V 3 bases short and J 0 bases short, with 11 bases between. This CDR3 region has 15 residues. The CDR3 sequence is CASSDGSLMNTEAFF. CDR3 in DNA: TGCGCCAGCAGTGATGGGAGCCTGATGAACACTGAAGCTTTCTTT.

A few counts support this clonotype. This chain links TRBV5-6 with TRBJ1-2; D is ambiguous. V gave up 0 bases and J gave up 0 bases, with 9 bases separating them. The length of the CDR3 is 15 residues. Germline V gene lookup returns CDR1 SGHDT and CDR2 YYEEEE. For the CDR3, the DNA is TGTGCCAGCAGCTTGGGGCGGACTTCTAACTATGGCTACACCTTC. Translating it yields CASSLGRTSNYGYTF.

This clonotype was counted at least ten times. The chain couples TRBV20-1 to TRBJ1-1; D gene ambiguous. The length of the CDR3 is 11 residues. Germline V gene sequence: CDR1 DFQATT, CDR2 SNEGSKA (reference sequence). V lost 6 bases and J 0 bases, leaving 5 bases between the germline ends. CDR3 nucleotides: TGCAGTGCCTACATGAACACTGAAGCTTTCTTT. Protein product: CSAYMNTEAFF.

The table lists this clonotype with many counts. V gene TRBV19 combines with J gene TRBJ1-1; 7 nucleotides agree with TRBD1. V gave up 9 bases and J gave up 0 bases; unmatched junction bases: 4. The CDR3 loop spans 13 amino acids. Germline assignment: CDR1 LNHDA and CDR2 SQIVND (reference sequence). CDR3 residues: CASSGTVNTEAFF. CDR3 nucleotides: TGTGCCAGCTCCGGGACAGTGAACACTGAAGCTTTCTTT.

This clonotype was seen repeatedly, ten times or more. J is TRBJ1-3 and V is TRBV6-1, with 10 bases that match TRBD1. This CDR3 has 17 amino acids. J lost 2 bases, V lost 4 bases, and 8 bases had no gene match. The germline V gene encodes CDR1 MNHNS and CDR2 SASEGT. The CDR3 spells CASSGPGQGLTGNTIYF. CDR3 in DNA: TGTGCCAGCAGTGGCCCGGGACAGGGGTTGACTGGAAACACCATATATTTT.

This clonotype was detected many times. The rearrangement uses TRBV30 and TRBJ1-5; a possible D gene is TRBD1 (5 bases). Deletions cut 0 bases from V and 5 bases from J, with 8 bases between. Germline CDR1 is GTSNPN and CDR2 is SVGIG (reference sequence). The CDR3 totals 13 residues. CDR3 coding DNA: TGTGCCTGGAGTGTAAGGGACCATCAGCCCCAGCATTTT. It specifies CAWSVRDHQPQHF.

This clonotype was picked up many times. This chain connects TRBV15 to TRBJ1-2; D uncertain. From germline, CDR1 is LNHNV and CDR2 YYDKDF (reference sequence). The V and J ends lost 0 bases and 5 bases respectively, with 10 bases between them. The CDR3 runs to 14 residues. The CDR3 sequence is CATSRDQGGYGYTF. DNA of the CDR3: TGTGCCACCAGCAGAGATCAAGGAGGGTATGGCTACACCTTC. The full variable domain, completed using reference TRBV15 and TRBJ1-2, is DAMVIQNPRYQVTQFGKPVTLSCSQTLNHNVMYWYQQKSSQAPKLLFHYYDKDFNNEADTPDNFQSRRPNTSFCFLDIRSPGLGDTAMYLCATSRDQGGYGYTFGSGTRLTVV.

At least ten counts were recorded for this clonotype. The V and J genes are TRBV6-1 and TRBJ1-1, with TRBD1 matching over 9 bases. V gave up 5 bases and J gave up 11 bases; unmatched junction bases: 6. The CDR3 runs to 12 residues. Looked up from germline, CDR1 is MNHNS and CDR2 is SASEGT. The DNA for the CDR3 is TGTGCCAGCAGTAGGGACAGGGTGAAGGCTTTCTTT. Translation: CASSRDRVKAFF.

This clonotype was picked up many times. The chain uses TRBV6-1 and TRBJ1-1; TRBD1 aligns across 12 bases. The germline V gene encodes CDR1 MNHNS and CDR2 SASEGT. V gave up 6 bases and J gave up 5 bases; unmatched junction bases: 7. The CDR3 is 15 amino acids. The CDR3 sequence: CASRRDRGHQTEAFF. Here the CDR3 DNA reads TGTGCCAGCAGGCGGGACAGGGGGCATCAGACTGAAGCTTTCTTT.

This clonotype has ten or more counts. The chain carries TRBV20-1 and TRBJ2-5; TRBD1 might be the D (5 bases). The V gene lost 6 bases and the J gene lost 4 bases, with 12 bases spanning the gap. In germline, CDR1 is DFQATT, CDR2 SNEGSKA (reference sequence). The CDR3 is 12 amino acids. The CDR3 region has the DNA TGCAGTGCAGGCAGGGCCCCAGAGACCCAGTACTTC. It is translated as CSAGRAPETQYF.